This T cell receptor (beta chain) was profiled in a study of cytotoxic CD8 clonotypes in ibrutinib-treated CLL. Study in general: After a median of almost 70 months, roughly 15 patients stayed remitted and about twelve progressed; responses had been partial in 24 and complete in 2.

This CDR3 is 16 amino acids long. CDR1 is MNHEY and CDR2 is SMNVEV in the germline V gene (reference sequence). V lost 6 bases and J lost 2, with 17 bases in between. Worth noting for this clone: Its target is unknown.

Study results and limitations: Pretreatment clonality was elevated relative to age-matched healthy donors and paralleled circulating CD8+ T-cell counts. Public clonotypes proved infrequent, and on treatment they shrank or remained steady. The study found clonality rose at ibrutinib response, then fell toward baseline at progression.

Only in-frame clones appear in the TCRdb table, and some are missing; sequencing was by immunoSEQ multiplex PCR. The sample shows around 20,000 clones, roughly four fifths of them seen only once. Sequenced material: PBMCs, taken before ibrutinib treatment. The clonotype originates from a human donor with chronic lymphocytic leukemia. V and J are TRBV27 and TRBJ1-5; the D gene is possibly TRBD1 (5 bases). CDR3 bases: TGTGCCAGCAGACCCGGGACGGGCTATGGCAATCAGCCCCAGCATTTT. Translation gives CASRPGTGYGNQPQHF.